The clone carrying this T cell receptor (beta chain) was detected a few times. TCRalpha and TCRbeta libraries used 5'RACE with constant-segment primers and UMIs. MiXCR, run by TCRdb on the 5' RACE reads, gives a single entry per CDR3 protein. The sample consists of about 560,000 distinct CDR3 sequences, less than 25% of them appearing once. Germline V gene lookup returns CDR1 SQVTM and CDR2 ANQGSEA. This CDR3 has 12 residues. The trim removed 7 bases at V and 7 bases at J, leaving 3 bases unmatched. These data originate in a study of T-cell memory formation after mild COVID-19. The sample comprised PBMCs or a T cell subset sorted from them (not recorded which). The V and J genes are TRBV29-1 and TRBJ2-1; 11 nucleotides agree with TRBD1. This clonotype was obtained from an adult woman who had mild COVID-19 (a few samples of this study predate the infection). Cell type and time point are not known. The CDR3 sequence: CSGDRGKNEQFF. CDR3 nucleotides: TGCAGCGGGGACAGGGGGAAGAATGAGCAGTTCTTC.